This T cell receptor (beta chain) was documented in a study of T-cell memory formation after mild COVID-19. Study-wide results and limits: The CD4+ clones that contracted clustered mainly within CM and EM, and the CD8+ clones concentrated in EMRA. Whether second-wave clones peaking at day 37 were SARS-CoV-2 specific went unconfirmed.

CDR3 length equals 13 residues. Trimming cost V 1 base and J 8 bases, with 8 bases left between them. Germline V gives CDR1 SGHAT, CDR2 FQNNGV. About this clonotype itself: The antigen is not known.

MiXCR, run by TCRdb on the 5' RACE reads, gives a single entry per CDR3 protein. The profile covers a few hundred thousand distinct CDR3 sequences, with 19% appearing a single time and roughly 20% taken by the ten largest. The sample was PBMCs or a T cell subset sorted from them (not recorded which). This TCR was recovered from a man aged 18 to 35 who had mild COVID-19 (a few samples of this study predate the infection). Cell type and time point are not known. The chain recombines TRBV11-2 with TRBJ2-2; no clear D. CDR3 residues: CASSLGALGELFF. CDR3 coding DNA: TGTGCCAGCAGCTTAGGGGCCCTAGGGGAGCTGTTTTTT.